What follows are 27 T cell receptor beta chains derived from one specimen sequenced in a study of monozygotic twins with inflammatory bowel disease. Reanalyzing the 5' RACE reads, TCRdb keeps one entry per CDR3 protein, without DNA. In total, the table holds 150,000 to 200,000 distinct CDR3 sequences. Sequencing was carried out using blood. These receptors came from a human donor with ulcerative colitis or Crohn's disease, or a healthy co-twin of an affected twin (not recorded which).

CDR3: CASSRIGGQPQHF. This chain links TRBV18 with TRBJ1-5. The CDR3 runs to 13 residues. Germline V gene data show CDR1 as KGHSH and CDR2 as LQKENI. The full variable domain, in which reference TRBV18 and TRBJ1-5 provide the parts outside the CDR3, is NAGVMQNPRHLVRRRGQEARLRCSPMKGHSHVYWYRQLPEEGLKFMVYLQKENIIDESGMPKERFSAEFPKEGPSILRIQQVVRGDSAAYFCASSRIGGQPQHFGDGTRLSIL.

CDR3 in amino acids: CSVMRVYEQYF. The J gene is TRBJ2-7, the V gene TRBV29-1. The CDR3 extends over 11 amino acids. Germline loops: CDR1 SQVTM, CDR2 ANQGSEA.

The chain has TRBV7-2 and TRBJ1-6; TCRdb designates TRBD1, a call that cannot be tested without DNA. The CDR3 has 16 amino acids. CDR1 and CDR2 (germline): SGHTA, FQGNSA. The CDR3 reads CASSFTGRAEHSPLHF.

The V call is TRBV30, the J call TRBJ2-2; the TCRdb D gene call, TRBD1, has no DNA to confirm it. Germline V gene lookup returns CDR1 GTSNPN and CDR2 SVGIG (reference sequence). This CDR3 is built from 12 residues. The CDR3 sequence is CARGVNTGELFF.

This chain connects TRBV27 to TRBJ2-3; TCRdb proposes TRBD1, but this gene call is untestable without DNA. Germline V gene sequence: CDR1 MNHEY, CDR2 SMNVEV (reference sequence). The CDR3 has 15 amino acids. CDR3 sequence reads: CASRLRDRDTDTQYF.

V and J are TRBV6-4 and TRBJ2-2; as DNA is missing, the TRBD1 call by TCRdb cannot be tested. The germline V gene has CDR1 MRHNA and CDR2 SNTAGT. The CDR3 extends over 19 amino acids. The CDR3 sequence is CASSQADQGGWVDTGELFF.

The V call is TRBV25-1, the J call TRBJ1-2; TCRdb outputs TRBD1, but without DNA this stays unchecked. In germline, CDR1 is MGHDK, CDR2 SYGVNS. The CDR3 spans 13 residues. The CDR3 region is CASSDRVGYGYTF.

This sequence joins TRBV27 and TRBJ2-2; TCRdb calls TRBD2, which cannot be checked without DNA. Germline CDR1 MNHEY, CDR2 SMNVEV (reference sequence). There are 17 residues in the CDR3. The CDR3 reads CASSISGGNANTGELFF.

This chain connects TRBV10-2 to TRBJ1-2; the TRBD1 assignment by TCRdb is unverifiable without DNA. Germline-derived CDR1 and CDR2 are WSHSY and SAAADI. This CDR3 is 14 amino acids long. CDR3 amino acids: CASTATGSGYGYTF.

The rearrangement joins TRBV5-1 to TRBJ2-2; TCRdb gives TRBD2 as the D gene, but with no DNA this cannot be confirmed. CDR3 length: 18 residues. Per the germline V gene, CDR1 is SGHRS and CDR2 is YFSETQ. The chain's CDR3 is CASSVSPRVGANTGELFF.

V and J are TRBV15 and TRBJ1-5; TCRdb's D call of TRBD1 is untestable without DNA. CDR1 is LNHNV, CDR2 YYDKDF, per germline (reference sequence). The CDR3 extends over 15 amino acids. Here the CDR3 reads CATSGVGGSNQPQHF. The full variable domain, rest sourced from reference TRBV15 and TRBJ1-5, is DAMVIQNPRYQVTQFGKPVTLSCSQTLNHNVMYWYQQKSSQAPKLLFHYYDKDFNNEADTPDNFQSRRPNTSFCFLDIRSPGLGDTAMYLCATSGVGGSNQPQHFGDGTRLSIL.

The chain employs TRBV10-3 and TRBJ1-6; without DNA, the TCRdb call of TRBD1 cannot be checked. The CDR3 consists of 13 residues. CDR1 is ENHRY and CDR2 is SYGVKD in the germline V gene. The CDR3 here is CAIGGAENSPLHF.

The chain has TRBV7-3 and TRBJ2-2; TCRdb selects TRBD1, and the lack of DNA leaves this call unchecked. This CDR3 region has 16 residues. The V gene's germline CDR1 is SGHTA and CDR2 FQGTGA. This CDR3 is CASSLTAATGAGELFF.

The chain carries TRBV20-1 and TRBJ2-3; TCRdb lists TRBD2, though no DNA is available to test this call. The CDR3 has 13 residues. Germline V gene lookup returns CDR1 DFQATT and CDR2 SNEGSKA (reference sequence). The CDR3 is CSAGTSGGNTQYF.

This rearrangement joins TRBV12-3 or TRBV12-4 to TRBJ1-5; TCRdb names TRBD1, which stays unverified in the absence of DNA. CDR3 length: 16 residues. CDR3 sequence: CASSPPPQGVGQPQHF.

The chain has TRBV20-1 and TRBJ2-3. The CDR3 sequence is 14 residues long. Germline V gene data show CDR1 as DFQATT and CDR2 as SNEGSKA (reference sequence). The CDR3 reads CSARAGSSTDTQYF.

The chain couples TRBV5-5 to TRBJ1-2; TCRdb names TRBD1, which stays unverified in the absence of DNA. Germline CDR1 reads SGHKS; CDR2 reads YYEKEE (reference sequence). This CDR3 contains 14 residues. The CDR3 reads CASSLAGQGVGYTF. Full variable domain (missing parts from reference TRBV5-5 and TRBJ1-2): DAGVTQSPTHLIKTRGQQVTLRCSPISGHKSVSWYQQVLGQGPQFIFQYYEKEERGRGNFPDRFSARQFPNYSSELNVNALLLGDSALYLCASSLAGQGVGYTFGSGTRLTVV.

This sequence joins TRBV27 and TRBJ2-1; checking the TCRdb D call of TRBD1 is not possible without DNA. Germline V lookup: CDR1 MNHEY, CDR2 SMNVEV (reference sequence). This CDR3 has 18 residues. The CDR3 spells CASSPNHLTGSGAYEQFF.

CDR3 sequence reads: CASSDRNYPQYF. The gene calls are TRBV10-1 and TRBJ2-3; lacking DNA, the TRBD2 call made by TCRdb goes unchecked. Looked up from germline, CDR1 is WNHNN and CDR2 is SYGVQD (reference sequence). The CDR3 loop spans 12 amino acids.

The CDR3 here is CASSPDSEKLFF. The V call is TRBV5-4, the J call TRBJ1-4; the D gene TCRdb calls, TRBD1, cannot be checked with no DNA. This CDR3 has 12 amino acids. Germline CDR1 and CDR2: SGHNT and YYREEE (reference sequence).

The chain employs TRBV12-3 or TRBV12-4 and TRBJ2-7; there is no DNA to check the TCRdb D call of TRBD1. There are 14 residues in the CDR3. CDR3 amino acids: CASNPSGASYEQYF.

The rearrangement joins TRBV5-6 to TRBJ2-2; TCRdb calls TRBD2, which cannot be checked without DNA. The CDR3 totals 14 residues. The germline V gene encodes CDR1 SGHDT and CDR2 YYEEEE. The chain's CDR3 is CASSPVGLAGELFF. The full variable domain, rest sourced from reference TRBV5-6 and TRBJ2-2, is DAGVTQSPTHLIKTRGQQVTLRCSPKSGHDTVSWYQQALGQGPQFIFQYYEEEERQRGNFPDRFSGHQFPNYSSELNVNALLLGDSALYLCASSPVGLAGELFFGEGSRLTVL.

The rearrangement uses TRBV20-1 and TRBJ1-5; lacking DNA, the TRBD1 call made by TCRdb goes unchecked. Germline V lookup: CDR1 DFQATT, CDR2 SNEGSKA (reference sequence). This CDR3 region has 15 residues. This CDR3 reads CSARDKRPLNQPQHF.

This rearrangement joins TRBV12-3 or TRBV12-4 to TRBJ1-2; the TCRdb D gene call, TRBD1, has no DNA to confirm it. This CDR3 is built from 14 residues. The CDR3 region is CASRDRGGQFGYTF.

The rearrangement uses TRBV25-1 and TRBJ2-1; the D call of TRBD1 rests on TCRdb alone, since no DNA is present to check it. CDR1 and CDR2 from the germline V gene are MGHDK and SYGVNS. The CDR3 extends over 13 amino acids. CDR3 residues: CASSTQGANEQFF.

The CDR3 here is CASSLDLGIGAEAFF. V usage is TRBV7-2 and J usage is TRBJ1-1. Germline V gene sequence: CDR1 SGHTA, CDR2 FQGNSA. The CDR3 consists of 15 residues.

The V call is TRBV19, the J call TRBJ1-5; with no DNA, the TCRdb D assignment of TRBD1 cannot be verified. Germline V gene sequence: CDR1 LNHDA, CDR2 SQIVND (reference sequence). This CDR3 comprises 14 residues. This chain's CDR3 is CASSIRGLNQPQHF. Based on the CDR3 plus reference TRBV19 and TRBJ1-5, the full variable domain is DGGITQSPKYLFRKEGQNVTLSCEQNLNHDAMYWYRQDPGQGLRLIYYSQIVNDFQKGDIAEGYSVSREKKESFPLTVTSAQKNPTAFYLCASSIRGLNQPQHFGDGTRLSIL.